This T cell receptor beta chain derives from a study of T cells expressing NK-cell markers (TCRdb year 2020). About the study as a whole: TCR beta-chain repertoires were profiled in sorted CD3+CD56+NKG2C+, CD3+CD56+NKG2C- and CD3+CD56-NKG2C+ T-cell subsets from fewer than 10 donors. Among the eight sequenced donors, seven were HCMV-seropositive and one was HCMV-seronegative. All eight donors whose samples were sequenced were randomly selected healthy volunteers, three of them men and five women. Illumina HiSeq 2000/2500, MiSeq or NextSeq was used to sequence libraries as 2 x 150 bp reads.

General conclusions and limits of the study: Those dominant clonotypes were again the most abundant among CD3+CD56-NKG2C+ cells in a few donors, at about 25-60.1%. For more than 5 donors, the dominant CD3+CD56+NKG2C+ clonotypes were among the top 10 CD8+ clonotypes and accounted for roughly 1.0-8% of CD8+ T cells. Whether the expanded NKG2C-expressing T cell clones were specific for HCMV antigens was left unclear.

About this clonotype: It lacks a known antigen.

The cysteine opens and the phenylalanine closes a CDR3 of 13 amino acids. No DNA accompanies this entry. CDR1 and CDR2, per the germline V gene, are SGHRS and YFSETQ. To determine HCMV serostatus, a commercial ELISA kit was used to detect HCMV-specific IgG in serum. Ficoll density gradient centrifugation was used to isolate peripheral blood mononuclear cells from blood. The listed sequencing device is Illumina HiSeq 2000. TCR beta cDNA libraries were made by 5'RACE template switching that added a universal primer site and unique molecular identifiers. cDNA synthesis was primed from the TCR beta constant segment, followed by two successive PCR amplification steps. The paper's processing steps were these. Reads were demultiplexed and grouped by UMI with MIGEC, and clonotypes were assembled and quantified with MiTCR. To remove erroneous sequences, TCR cDNA sequences were retained only when supported by two or more reads. Downstream repertoire analysis used the tcR package, and clonotypes were matched across fractions by CDR3 nucleotide sequence plus V segment. VDJmatch was used to annotate antigen specificity against VDJdb, with one amino acid substitution in CDR3 allowed. Through TCRdb reprocessing, the reads give one entry per CDR3 protein sequence; DNA is omitted. What appears here as the V and J calls and clone size reflects TCRdb's work, not the paper's. The sample's own table lists some 440,000 distinct CDR3 sequences. Jointly, the top ten make up approximately 1.5% of the sample.

The specimen was blood T cells: a sorted CD56 or NKG2C T cell subset, CD4+ or CD8+ T cells, or bulk PBMC T cells (not recorded which). The receptor comes from a woman in her fifties or sixties in good health. Donor details come from another sample of the same person, matched by shared clones. This receptor chain uses TRBV5-1 and TRBJ1-1. The CDR3 region reads CASQEPQSTEAFF.